This passage covers 27 T cell receptor beta chains from one sample sequenced in a study of cytomegalovirus exposure and HLA in healthy donors. 13 Jbeta primers and 60 Vbeta primers were used for the PCR. Only in-frame clones appear in the TCRdb table, and some are missing; sequencing was by immunoSEQ multiplex PCR. The table shows roughly 100,000 clones, with roughly three quarters occurring only once. The sample consisted of PBMCs. The receptors shown here come from a woman between 35 and 50 years old in good health and CMV-seronegative.

This clone was seen a handful of times. This chain uses TRBV11-2 with TRBJ1-1; D is unclear. Trimming took 1 base from V and 1 from J, leaving 4 bases between them. The CDR3 spans 13 residues. Looked up from germline, CDR1 is SGHAT and CDR2 is FQNNGV. The chain's CDR3 is CASSLGQNTEAFF. CDR3 nucleotides: TGTGCCAGCAGCTTAGGACAGAACACTGAAGCTTTCTTT. Using reference TRBV11-2 and TRBJ1-1 for the parts outside the CDR3, the full variable domain is EAGVAQSPRYKIIEKRQSVAFWCNPISGHATLYWYQQILGQGPKLLIQFQNNGVVDDSQLPKDRFSAERLKGVDSTLKIQPAKLEDSAVYLCASSLGQNTEAFFGQGTRLTVV.

The gene calls are TRBV19 and TRBJ2-7, with unresolved D. V was cut by 5 bases and J by 1 base, with 12 bases left in between. Per the germline V gene, CDR1 is LNHDA and CDR2 is SQIVND (reference sequence). The CDR3 is 14 amino acids. The CDR3: CASSVGPASYEQYF. In DNA, the CDR3 is TGTGCCAGTAGTGTCGGTCCCGCGTCCTACGAGCAGTACTTC.

This chain joins TRBV7-8 and TRBJ2-3; 9 positions agree with TRBD1. With 2 bases clipped from V and 2 bases from J, the junction kept 8 bases outside the gene matches. From germline, CDR1 is SGHVS and CDR2 FQNEAQ. CDR3 length: 17 residues. CDR3: CASSLRNRGQTTDTQYF. The CDR3 nucleotides are TGTGCCAGCAGCTTAAGGAACAGGGGGCAAACCACAGATACGCAGTATTTT. The full variable domain, its missing parts supplied by reference TRBV7-8 and TRBJ2-3, is GAGVSQSPRYKVAKRGQDVALRCDPISGHVSLFWYQQALGQGPEFLTYFQNEAQLDKSGLPSDRFFAERPEGSVSTLKIQRTQQEDSAVYLCASSLRNRGQTTDTQYFGPGTRLTVL.

This clone was found a few times. The V gene is TRBV13, the J gene TRBJ1-2, with 7 bases matching TRBD1. The CDR3 has 17 residues. With 6 bases clipped from V and 1 base from J, the junction kept 14 bases outside the gene matches. Germline loops: CDR1 PRHDT, CDR2 FYEKMQ (reference sequence). CDR3 protein: CASSQQYRDSFNYGYTF. In nucleotides, the CDR3 is TGTGCCAGCAGTCAACAATACCGGGACAGCTTTAACTATGGCTACACCTTC. Combining the CDR3 with reference TRBV13 and TRBJ1-2 gives the whole variable domain AAGVIQSPRHLIKEKRETATLKCYPIPRHDTVYWYQQGPGQDPQFLISFYEKMQSDKGSIPDRFSAQQFSDYHSELNMSSLELGDSALYFCASSQQYRDSFNYGYTFGSGTRLTVV.

The J gene is TRBJ2-1, the V gene TRBV4-1; TRBD2 matches at 12 bases. This CDR3 comprises 16 residues. V shed 4 bases, J shed 2 bases, and the junction held 3 bases outside the gene matches. The germline CDR1 and CDR2 sequences are MGHRA and YSYEKL. The CDR3 sequence: CASSPLAGGPYNEQFF. CDR3 sequence (DNA): TGCGCCAGCAGCCCACTAGCGGGAGGACCCTACAATGAGCAGTTCTTC.

V is TRBV28 and J is TRBJ2-1; D gene ambiguous. Germline V gene lookup returns CDR1 MDHEN and CDR2 SYDVKM. Trimming left V 3 bases short and J 8 bases short, with 8 bases between. The CDR3 covers 12 residues. The CDR3 protein is CASSFRGDEQFF. The CDR3 coding sequence is TGTGCCAGCAGTTTCCGAGGCGATGAGCAGTTCTTC.

The chain is built from TRBV5-4 and TRBJ2-1; D remains unclear. Trimming removed 1 base at V and 6 bases at J, with 5 bases between. CDR1 and CDR2 (germline): SGHNT, YYREEE (reference sequence). The CDR3 sequence is 12 residues long. The CDR3 reads CASSLMANEQFF. The CDR3 nucleotides are TGTGCCAGCAGCTTGATGGCCAATGAGCAGTTCTTC.

This chain links TRBV27 with TRBJ1-1; tentative D call: TRBD1 (6 bases). There are 16 residues in the CDR3. The germline CDR1 and CDR2 sequences are MNHEY and SMNVEV (reference sequence). Between the trimmed V and J ends, which lost 2 bases and 4 bases, there was a span of 17 bases. The CDR3 bases are TGTGCCAGCAGTTTACGGGGTAGCCAAGGGGGCACTGAAGCTTTCTTT. The encoded protein is CASSLRGSQGGTEAFF.

The genes are TRBV19 and TRBJ1-5, with D maybe TRBD1 (5 bases). Trimming shortened V by 6 bases and J by 4 bases, and 13 bases separated the two germline ends. CDR3 length equals 14 residues. The V gene's germline CDR1 is LNHDA and CDR2 SQIVND (reference sequence). CDR3 nucleotide sequence: TGTGCCAGTAGGGGAGTCGGGGGGAATCAGCCCCAGCATTTT. Its protein product is CASRGVGGNQPQHF.

The rearrangement links TRBV11-2 to TRBJ2-1, with D perhaps matching TRBD2 (6 bases). This CDR3 is built from 15 residues. Trimming cost V 1 base and J 7 bases, with 14 bases left between them. CDR1 is SGHAT, CDR2 FQNNGV, per germline. CDR3 sequence: CASSLGLIGGNEQFF. The CDR3 region has the DNA TGTGCCAGCAGCTTAGGCCTAATTGGGGGGAATGAGCAGTTCTTC. The full variable domain, in which reference TRBV11-2 and TRBJ2-1 provide the parts outside the CDR3, is EAGVAQSPRYKIIEKRQSVAFWCNPISGHATLYWYQQILGQGPKLLIQFQNNGVVDDSQLPKDRFSAERLKGVDSTLKIQPAKLEDSAVYLCASSLGLIGGNEQFFGPGTRLTVL.

The J gene is TRBJ2-1, the V gene TRBV2, with TRBD2 as a possible D gene (6 bases). The germline V gene encodes CDR1 SNHLY and CDR2 FYNNEI. This CDR3 has 15 amino acids. V was shortened by 7 bases and J by 9 bases, with 22 bases between the two germline ends. CDR3 region: CASTSGLPSGGEQFF. The CDR3 DNA sequence: TGTGCCAGCACCTCGGGACTTCCCTCGGGCGGTGAGCAGTTCTTC.

The chain couples TRBV7-3 to TRBJ2-6, with 9 bases lining up with TRBD1. Germline V CDR1 and CDR2: SGHTA, FQGTGA. V was pared by 7 bases and J by 4 bases, with 8 bases of the junction left unmatched. The CDR3 is made up of 16 amino acids. DNA of the CDR3: TGTGCCAGCAAGTTACAGGGGGCGGCAGGGGCCAACGTCCTGACTTTC. Its translation: CASKLQGAAGANVLTF. The variable domain in full, completed from reference TRBV7-3 and TRBJ2-6, reads GAGVSQTPSNKVTEKGKYVELRCDPISGHTALYWYRQSLGQGPEFLIYFQGTGAADDSGLPNDRFFAVRPEGSVSTLKIQRTERGDSAVYLCASKLQGAAGANVLTFGAGSRLTVL.

CDR3 in amino acids: CASSEDRDRGIHEQYF. The CDR3 nucleotides read TGTGCCAGCTCAGAAGACCGGGACAGGGGAATCCACGAGCAGTACTTC. The chain combines TRBV18 with TRBJ2-7, with TRBD1 identical over 10 bases. V lost 5 bases and J lost 5; bases outside the gene matches: 12. Per germline, CDR1 KGHSH and CDR2 LQKENI. This CDR3 region has 16 residues.

CDR3 bases: TGCAGCGTGGCCGGGACTCCGATCCAAGAGACCCAGTACTTC. This encodes CSVAGTPIQETQYF. The rearrangement links TRBV29-1 to TRBJ2-5; a possible D gene is TRBD2 (6 bases). This CDR3 region has 14 residues. V was shortened by 6 bases and J by 1 base, with 15 bases between the two germline ends. Germline loops: CDR1 SQVTM, CDR2 ANQGSEA.

This clone was recorded only once. The chain links TRBV2 to TRBJ2-7; 10 bases fit TRBD1. The CDR3 extends over 16 amino acids. Germline CDR1 SNHLY, CDR2 FYNNEI. V dropped 3 bases and J dropped 5; count of bases not matched to a gene: 10. CDR3 residues: CASSDNPGQGLDEQYF. For the CDR3, the DNA is TGTGCCAGCAGTGACAACCCGGGACAGGGGTTAGACGAGCAGTACTTC.

This clone was observed a few times. This chain joins TRBV6-1 and TRBJ1-2, with 7 bases lining up with TRBD1. Germline values: CDR1 MNHNS, CDR2 SASEGT. The CDR3 has 13 amino acids. After removal of 5 bases from V and 7 bases from J, the junction contained 7 bases not matched to a gene. The CDR3 nucleotides read TGTGCCAGCAGTTTGTTCCACAGGGGTGGCTACACCTTC. Protein product: CASSLFHRGGYTF.

V gene TRBV5-1 combines with J gene TRBJ1-4; 7 bases are shared with TRBD1. The CDR3 covers 15 residues. J lost 6 bases, V lost 0 bases, and 5 bases had no gene match. Germline lookup yields CDR1 SGHRS and CDR2 YFSETQ. CDR3 region: CASSLVDRDHEKLFF. CDR3 bases: TGCGCCAGCAGCTTGGTAGACAGGGATCATGAAAAACTGTTTTTT.

This rearrangement joins TRBV28 to TRBJ1-2; 7 bases align to TRBD1. CDR1 and CDR2 (germline): MDHEN, SYDVKM. The CDR3 contains 15 residues. J lost 4 bases, V lost 4 bases, and 9 bases had no gene match. The CDR3 sequence is CASSSLPGGSYGYTF. Here the CDR3 DNA reads TGTGCCAGCAGTTCCCTCCCAGGGGGGAGCTATGGCTACACCTTC.

J is TRBJ2-7 and V is TRBV5-4; 8 bases line up with TRBD2. This CDR3 has 14 residues. Germline V gene data show CDR1 as SGHNT and CDR2 as YYREEE (reference sequence). V lost 7 bases and J lost 3; bases outside the gene matches: 9. CDR3 coding DNA: TGTGCCAGCTGGGTAAGCGGGAGCGACTACGAGCAGTACTTC. Its protein is CASWVSGSDYEQYF.

The gene calls are TRBV29-1 and TRBJ2-5; 8 positions agree with TRBD2. The CDR3 is 11 amino acids. CDR1 is SQVTM and CDR2 is ANQGSEA in the germline V gene. The ends lost 7 bases at V and 5 bases at J; junction bases unmatched: 3. CDR3 sequence (DNA): TGCAGCGCGGGACTAGAGGAGACCCAGTACTTC. Amino acid sequence: CSAGLEETQYF.

The chain employs TRBV6-1 and TRBJ2-7, with 10 positions matching TRBD1. V lost 4 bases, J lost 1 base, and 13 bases stayed unmatched. The germline CDR1 and CDR2 sequences are MNHNS and SASEGT. This CDR3 has 18 amino acids. As DNA, the CDR3 is TGTGCCAGCAGTGGGACCCCGGGACAGGGGCCGTATTCCTACGAGCAGTACTTC. As protein: CASSGTPGQGPYSYEQYF.

The chain uses TRBV7-2 and TRBJ2-7; a possible D gene is TRBD1 (6 bases). CDR3 length: 18 residues. V lost 2 bases and J 0 bases, leaving 20 bases between the germline ends. In germline, CDR1 is SGHTA, CDR2 FQGNSA. CDR3 coding DNA: TGTGCCAGCAGCTTACACGCGCCCGGCAAGGGGGACTCCTACGAGCAGTACTTC. Protein: CASSLHAPGKGDSYEQYF. Combining the CDR3 with reference TRBV7-2 and TRBJ2-7 gives the whole variable domain GAGVSQSPSNKVTEKGKDVELRCDPISGHTALYWYRQSLGQGLEFLIYFQGNSAPDKSGLPSDRFSAERTGGSVSTLTIQRTQQEDSAVYLCASSLHAPGKGDSYEQYFGPGTRLTVT.

The chain couples TRBV21-1 to TRBJ2-2; no DNA check was done on the table's D call, TRBD1. TRBV21-1 is classified as a pseudogene. CDR3 length equals 15 residues. The DNA of the CDR3 is TGTGCCAGCAGCTTCCGGGACACCCACACCGGGGAGCTGTTTTTT. Translation: CASSFRDTHTGELFF.

V gene TRBV11-2 combines with J gene TRBJ1-1, with 8 bases matching TRBD1. The CDR3 consists of 14 residues. Germline V gene lookup returns CDR1 SGHAT and CDR2 FQNNGV. J gave up 3 bases and V 2 bases, and 2 bases lay outside the gene matches. CDR3 in amino acids: CASSLTDRDTEAFF. In nucleotides, the CDR3 is TGTGCCAGCAGCTTAACGGACAGGGACACTGAAGCTTTCTTT.

CDR3 amino acids: CASSQMGSQYEQYF. CDR3 nucleotides: TGCGCCAGCAGCCAAATGGGCAGCCAGTACGAGCAGTACTTC. V usage is TRBV4-3 and J usage is TRBJ2-7; D is unresolved. V was cut by 2 bases and J by 4 bases, with 12 bases left in between. The CDR3 is 14 amino acids. The germline gives CDR1 LGHNA, CDR2 YSLEER.

This clone was found a few times. This chain joins TRBV28 and TRBJ2-7; 13 bases line up with TRBD2. This CDR3 contains 16 residues. CDR1 MDHEN and CDR2 SYDVKM come from the germline V gene. V gave up 3 bases and J gave up 2 bases; unmatched junction bases: 4. DNA for the CDR3: TGTGCCAGCAGTTTTTTCGGGACTAGCGGGACCTACGAGCAGTACTTC. Translating it yields CASSFFGTSGTYEQYF.

This chain uses TRBV7-3 with TRBJ2-2, with D perhaps matching TRBD2 (6 bases). The ends were cut back, 0 bases at V and 5 bases at J, with 10 bases in the middle. Germline CDR1 SGHTA, CDR2 FQGTGA. CDR3 size: 15 residues. The CDR3 nucleotides read TGTGCCAGCAGCTTAACGGGGGGAGCAACCGGGGAGCTGTTTTTT. Its translation is CASSLTGGATGELFF.